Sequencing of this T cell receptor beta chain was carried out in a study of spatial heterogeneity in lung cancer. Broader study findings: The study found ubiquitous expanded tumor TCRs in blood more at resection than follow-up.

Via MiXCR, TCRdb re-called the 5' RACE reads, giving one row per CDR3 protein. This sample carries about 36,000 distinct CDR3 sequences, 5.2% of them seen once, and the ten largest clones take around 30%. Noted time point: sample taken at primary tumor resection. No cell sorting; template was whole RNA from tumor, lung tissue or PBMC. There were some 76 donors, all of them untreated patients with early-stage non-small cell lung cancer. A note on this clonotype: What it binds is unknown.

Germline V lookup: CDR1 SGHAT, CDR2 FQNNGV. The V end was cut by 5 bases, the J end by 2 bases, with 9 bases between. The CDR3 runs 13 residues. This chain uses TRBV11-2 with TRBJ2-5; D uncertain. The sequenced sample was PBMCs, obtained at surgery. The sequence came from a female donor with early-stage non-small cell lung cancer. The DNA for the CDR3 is TGTGCCAGCAGCCCCTTCAGGCAAGAGACCCAGTACTTC. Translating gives CASSPFRQETQYF.